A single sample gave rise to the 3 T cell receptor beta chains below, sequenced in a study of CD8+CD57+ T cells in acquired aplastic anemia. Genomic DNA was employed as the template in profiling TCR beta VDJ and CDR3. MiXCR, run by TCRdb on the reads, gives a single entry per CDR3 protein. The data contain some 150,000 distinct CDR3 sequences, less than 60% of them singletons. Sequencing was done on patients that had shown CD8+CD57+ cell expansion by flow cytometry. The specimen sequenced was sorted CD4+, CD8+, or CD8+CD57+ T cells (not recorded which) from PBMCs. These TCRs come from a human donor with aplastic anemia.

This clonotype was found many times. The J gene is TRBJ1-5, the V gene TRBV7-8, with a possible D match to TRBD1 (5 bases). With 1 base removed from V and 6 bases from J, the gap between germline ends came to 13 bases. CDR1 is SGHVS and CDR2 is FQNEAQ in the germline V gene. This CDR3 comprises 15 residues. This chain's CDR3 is CASSLVRREGQPQHF. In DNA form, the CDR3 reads TGTGCCAGCAGCTTAGTTCGCAGGGAAGGTCAGCCCCAGCATTTT. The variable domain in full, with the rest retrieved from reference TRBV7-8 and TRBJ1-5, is GAGVSQSPRYKVAKRGQDVALRCDPISGHVSLFWYQQALGQGPEFLTYFQNEAQLDKSGLPSDRFFAERPEGSVSTLKIQRTQQEDSAVYLCASSLVRREGQPQHFGDGTRLSIL.

The CDR3 sequence is CSADTTGGQETQYF. Here the CDR3 DNA reads TGCAGTGCTGACACGACAGGGGGCCAAGAGACCCAGTACTTC. The chain links TRBV20-1 to TRBJ2-5; TRBD1 aligns across 9 bases. This CDR3 has 14 amino acids. The V gene end was trimmed by 5 bases and the J gene end by 1 base; junction bases not matched to a gene: 5. Germline V gene data show CDR1 as DFQATT and CDR2 as SNEGSKA (reference sequence).

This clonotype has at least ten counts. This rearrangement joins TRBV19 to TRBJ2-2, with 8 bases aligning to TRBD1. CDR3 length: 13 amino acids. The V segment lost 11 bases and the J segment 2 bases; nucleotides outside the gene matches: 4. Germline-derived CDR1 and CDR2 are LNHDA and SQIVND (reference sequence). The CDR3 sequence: CAVDRGNTGELFF. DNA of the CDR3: TGTGCCGTAGACAGGGGTAACACCGGGGAGCTGTTTTTT.